The T cell receptor beta chain under discussion was sequenced for a study of response to subunit inactivated influenza vaccine. Many counts were recorded for this clonotype. The antigen is unknown. V lost 8 bases to trimming and J lost 1 base; unmatched junction nucleotides: 4. The CDR3 has 15 residues. Germline V gene sequence: CDR1 MDHEN, CDR2 SYDVKM. Study conclusions and caveats: T cells newly recruited by each seasonal influenza vaccination are few, the authors suggested.

One entry per CDR3 protein, called by TCRdb with MiXCR from the RT-PCR reads. Of about 570,000 distinct CDR3 sequences in the sample, approximately 11% are singletons; the top ten hold 11%. These data are also associated with another study on T cells expressing NK-cell markers. That work contributes: The cDNA for TCR beta came from 5'RACE template switching with UMIs. The study found these clonotypes also leading the CD3+CD56-NKG2C+ fraction in a few donors.

The TCR comes from a man aged 45 to 65 who received an inactivated influenza vaccine. This sequence joins TRBV28 and TRBJ2-1; 11 nucleotides match TRBD2. The material was PBMCs from blood, obtained on the day of vaccination. The CDR3 DNA follows: TGTGCCAGCCGTAGCGGGGGGGCATCCTACAATGAGCAGTTCTTC. The encoded protein is CASRSGGASYNEQFF.